The 28 T cell receptor beta chains below were found in one sample sequenced in a study of T cell responses to AZD1222 COVID-19 vaccine. Assay used: immunoSEQ multiplex PCR; TCRdb lists only in-frame clones, some missing. The data contain roughly 150,000 clones, about 92% of them singletons. This material consisted of peripheral blood, taken 28 days after the second AZD1222 dose. The receptor set was obtained from an adult who received the AZD1222 COVID-19 vaccine.

The chain links TRBV12-3 or TRBV12-4 to TRBJ2-7, with D maybe TRBD2 (6 bases). This CDR3 region has 11 residues. V lost 7 bases and J lost 6, with 10 bases in between. This CDR3 reads CASTPGGEQYF. The CDR3 nucleotides are TGTGCCAGCACCCCCGGGGGCGAGCAGTACTTC.

V usage is TRBV18 and J usage is TRBJ2-5; possible D gene TRBD1, 5 bases. CDR3 length: 14 residues. Per the germline V gene, CDR1 is KGHSH and CDR2 is LQKENI. Trimming removed 7 bases from V and 1 base from J, with 13 bases in between. The CDR3 loop is CASCQQGPQETQYF. CDR3 bases: TGTGCCAGCTGCCAGCAGGGCCCCCAAGAGACCCAGTACTTC.

This clone was counted once. V gene TRBV30 combines with J gene TRBJ2-7, with no clear D. Trimming left V 5 bases short and J 0 bases short, with 8 bases between. The germline V gene has CDR1 GTSNPN and CDR2 SVGIG (reference sequence). This CDR3 is built from 12 residues. CDR3 DNA: TGTGCCTGGGGCAAGAGCTCCTACGAGCAGTACTTC. This encodes CAWGKSSYEQYF.

This sequence joins TRBV6-5 and TRBJ1-4; 8 nucleotides line up with TRBD1. Germline-derived CDR1 and CDR2 are MNHEY and SVGAGI. This CDR3 is built from 15 residues. Trimming took 4 bases from V and 7 from J; bases not matched to a gene: 8. CDR3 residues: CASSSGQGVSEKLFF. In nucleotides, the CDR3 is TGTGCCAGCAGTTCCGGACAGGGTGTGAGTGAAAAACTGTTTTTT.

The table lists this clone with a count of one. The CDR3 protein is CASSLSLGNTIYF. The CDR3 DNA reads as TGCGCCAGCAGCTTGTCTCTCGGAAACACCATATATTTT. This chain uses TRBV5-1 with TRBJ1-3; D remains ambiguous. This CDR3 contains 13 residues. V lost 1 base to trimming and J lost 4 bases, with 6 bases between them. The germline gives CDR1 SGHRS, CDR2 YFSETQ.

CDR3 coding DNA: TGTGCCAGCAGTTTCGGGGTATGGGTGCAGTACTTC. Its protein is CASSFGVWVQYF. V usage is TRBV12-3 or TRBV12-4 and J usage is TRBJ2-7; tentative D call: TRBD2 (5 bases). Deletions cut 3 bases from V and 9 bases from J, with 12 bases between. This CDR3 comprises 12 residues.

The genes are TRBV24-1 and TRBJ2-3; TRBD1 aligns across 7 bases. Trimming at V came to 4 bases and at J to 0 bases, leaving 6 bases not matched to a gene. Germline assignment: CDR1 KGHDR and CDR2 SFDVKD. This CDR3 region has 16 residues. This CDR3 reads CATSDPDRTSTDTQYF. In DNA form, the CDR3 reads TGTGCCACCAGTGACCCGGACAGGACCAGCACAGATACGCAGTATTTT.

CDR3 amino acids: CASSYETAFGAEAFF. The CDR3 bases are TGTGCCAGCAGTTACGAGACAGCCTTCGGGGCTGAAGCTTTCTTT. The chain carries TRBV6-5 and TRBJ1-1, with D possibly being TRBD1 (5 bases). The germline gives CDR1 MNHEY, CDR2 SVGAGI. The ends were cut back, 2 bases at V and 6 bases at J, with 16 bases in the middle. This CDR3 region has 15 residues.

This clone was counted between two and nine times. The V call is TRBV2, the J call TRBJ2-7; unclear D gene. The germline V gene has CDR1 SNHLY and CDR2 FYNNEI. Deletions cut 4 bases from V and 0 bases from J, with 7 bases between. CDR3 length: 13 amino acids. In nucleotides, the CDR3 is TGTGCCAGCAGTGCTGATCCCTCCTACGAGCAGTACTTC. Its translation is CASSADPSYEQYF.

The rearrangement uses TRBV3-1 (or the pseudogene TRBV3-2) and TRBJ1-6; 7 nucleotides align to TRBD1. Germline values: CDR1 LGHDT, CDR2 YNNKEL (reference sequence). V was clipped by 6 bases and J by 8 bases; unmatched bases: 4. CDR3 length equals 13 residues. The CDR3 region is CASRGQGDSPLHF. In DNA, the CDR3 is TGTGCCAGCAGAGGGCAGGGGGATTCACCCCTCCACTTT.

The chain recombines TRBV7-9 with TRBJ2-2, with 11 bases that match TRBD2. The ends lost 7 bases at V and 5 bases at J; junction bases unmatched: 3. The CDR3 has 14 residues. CDR1 is SEHNR, CDR2 FQNEAQ, per germline (reference sequence). For the CDR3, the DNA is TGTGCCAGCAACCCTAGCGGGAGGACCGGGGAGCTGTTTTTT. Its translation: CASNPSGRTGELFF.

This sequence joins TRBV6-5 and TRBJ2-7; 9 positions match TRBD1. The J segment lost 3 bases and the V segment lost 2 bases, leaving 5 bases of the junction unmatched. The CDR3 length is 15 residues. CDR1 is MNHEY, CDR2 SVGAGI, per germline. The CDR3 here is CASSYQTGGGYEQYF. CDR3 sequence (DNA): TGTGCCAGCAGTTACCAAACAGGGGGCGGCTACGAGCAGTACTTC.

The chain links TRBV2 to TRBJ1-4; a weak D match, TRBD1 (6 bases). The CDR3 runs to 13 residues. V was cut by 4 bases and J by 5 bases, with 8 bases left in between. Per the germline V gene, CDR1 is SNHLY and CDR2 is FYNNEI. The DNA of the CDR3 is TGTGCCAGCAGTGCAGGGGAGAATGAAAAACTGTTTTTT. Protein: CASSAGENEKLFF.

This chain uses TRBV11-2 with TRBJ2-7; D not certain. The length of the CDR3 is 11 residues. Deletions cut 5 bases from V and 2 bases from J, with 4 bases between. CDR1 SGHAT and CDR2 FQNNGV come from the germline V gene. The CDR3: CASSLPYEQYF. CDR3 sequence (DNA): TGTGCCAGCAGCCTCCCCTACGAGCAGTACTTC. Variable domain in full (rest from reference TRBV11-2 and TRBJ2-7): EAGVAQSPRYKIIEKRQSVAFWCNPISGHATLYWYQQILGQGPKLLIQFQNNGVVDDSQLPKDRFSAERLKGVDSTLKIQPAKLEDSAVYLCASSLPYEQYFGPGTRLTVT.

This chain joins TRBV3-1 (or the pseudogene TRBV3-2) and TRBJ1-3, with unresolved D. Per the germline V gene, CDR1 is LGHDT and CDR2 is YNNKEL (reference sequence). V was pared by 0 bases and J by 4 bases, with 16 bases between. The CDR3 has 17 amino acids. DNA for the CDR3: TGTGCCAGCAGCCAAGAAGGCCCAAGGATAAAGGGAAACACCATATATTTT. This codes for CASSQEGPRIKGNTIYF.

The chain is built from TRBV7-2 and TRBJ1-3, with TRBD1 as a possible D gene (6 bases). This CDR3 has 15 residues. CDR1 and CDR2 (germline): SGHTA, FQGNSA. The V gene lost 6 bases and the J gene lost 1 base, with 13 bases spanning the gap. CDR3 in DNA: TGTGCCAGCAGTCCTACTACAGGGTCTGGAAACACCATATATTTT. Amino acid sequence: CASSPTTGSGNTIYF.

The chain is built from TRBV5-4 and TRBJ1-2; D may be TRBD1 (6 bases). Per germline, CDR1 SGHNT and CDR2 YYREEE (reference sequence). V lost 2 bases to trimming and J lost 8 bases, with 13 bases between them. CDR3 length: 13 amino acids. CDR3 bases: TGTGCCAGCAGCTTTAACAGGGAGAAAGGCTACACCTTC. It translates to CASSFNREKGYTF.

This clone showed up just once. The chain joins TRBV7-6 to TRBJ2-1; TRBD2 aligns across 8 bases. Germline V gene data show CDR1 as SGHVS and CDR2 as FNYEAQ. The CDR3 length is 11 residues. The junction had 7 bases not matched to a gene; V was cut back by 5 bases and J by 16 bases. CDR3 loop: CASSQGLVGFF. The CDR3 nucleotides are TGTGCCAGCAGCCAGGGACTAGTAGGTTTCTTC.

The chain employs TRBV27 and TRBJ1-2; 7 bases match TRBD1. This CDR3 region has 14 residues. Germline trimming cut 3 bases from V and 5 bases from J; bases unmatched to any gene: 6. Germline lookup yields CDR1 MNHEY and CDR2 SMNVEV (reference sequence). The DNA for the CDR3 is TGTGCCAGCAGTTTCGGGGGACAGTCATATGGCTACACCTTC. This encodes CASSFGGQSYGYTF.

The chain joins TRBV3-1 (or the pseudogene TRBV3-2) to TRBJ2-3; 7 bases are shared with TRBD2. With 4 bases clipped from V and 3 bases from J, the junction kept 10 bases outside the gene matches. The CDR3 has 16 amino acids. In germline, CDR1 is LGHDT, CDR2 YNNKEL (reference sequence). DNA of the CDR3: TGTGCCAGCAGCCTCCACTTCGCGGGAGAGACAGATACGCAGTATTTT. It is translated as CASSLHFAGETDTQYF.

The rearrangement joins TRBV4-3 to TRBJ2-7; D may be TRBD2 (6 bases). CDR3 length: 14 amino acids. CDR1 and CDR2 from the germline V gene are LGHNA and YSLEER. Trimming removed 0 bases at V and 3 bases at J, with 9 bases between. CDR3: CASSQEEGLYEQYF. CDR3 sequence (DNA): TGCGCCAGCAGCCAAGAGGAGGGTCTCTACGAGCAGTACTTC.

The gene calls are TRBV7-2 and TRBJ2-1; 9 bases are shared with TRBD2. Unmatched junction bases numbered 0, after V lost 2 bases and J lost 7 bases. Germline CDR1 SGHTA, CDR2 FQGNSA. This CDR3 is built from 13 residues. This CDR3 is CASSLLAGNEQFF. Here the CDR3 DNA reads TGTGCCAGCAGCTTACTAGCGGGGAATGAGCAGTTCTTC.

The chain has TRBV27 and TRBJ1-2, with D possibly matching TRBD1 (6 bases). The CDR3 runs 14 residues. Trimming left V 6 bases short and J 0 bases short, with 11 bases between. Per germline, CDR1 MNHEY and CDR2 SMNVEV (reference sequence). CDR3 residues: CASRQTGSNYGYTF. The CDR3 DNA reads as TGTGCCAGCAGACAGACAGGATCTAACTATGGCTACACCTTC.

The chain employs TRBV6-5 and TRBJ1-2; the D gene is possibly TRBD1 (5 bases). The CDR3 totals 12 residues. The ends were cut back, 7 bases at V and 8 bases at J, with 14 bases in the middle. The germline V gene encodes CDR1 MNHEY and CDR2 SVGAGI. CDR3: CASIRGSSGYTF. In DNA form, the CDR3 reads TGTGCCAGCATCCGGGGGTCTTCGGGCTACACCTTC.

J is TRBJ1-5 and V is TRBV18; D gene ambiguous. V lost 0 bases and J lost 1, with 4 bases in between. CDR3 length: 14 amino acids. CDR1 is KGHSH, CDR2 LQKENI, per germline. The CDR3 reads CASSPPASNQPQHF. The CDR3, as DNA: TGTGCCAGCTCACCACCGGCGAGCAATCAGCCCCAGCATTTT.

The gene calls are TRBV7-9 and TRBJ1-1; D remains unclear. CDR1 SEHNR and CDR2 FQNEAQ come from the germline V gene (reference sequence). Trimming removed 8 bases from V and 1 base from J, with 11 bases in between. The CDR3 is made up of 13 amino acids. Written as DNA, the CDR3 is TGTGCCAGCGGCCCACCCACGAACACTGAAGCTTTCTTT. Its protein is CASGPPTNTEAFF.

V is TRBV14 and J is TRBJ2-6; possibly TRBD1 or TRBD2 for D (5 bases each). CDR1 and CDR2 from the germline V gene are SGHDN and FVKESK. This CDR3 region has 17 residues. Trimming pared 1 base from V and 4 bases from J, leaving 14 bases between. In DNA, the CDR3 is TGTGCCAGCAGCCAAGTACCAGCCGGGGCAGGGGCCAACGTCCTGACTTTC. Protein product: CASSQVPAGAGANVLTF.

This chain links TRBV30 with TRBJ1-4, with a weak D call TRBD1 (5 bases). The CDR3 spans 13 residues. Germline CDR1 and CDR2: GTSNPN and SVGIG (reference sequence). With 0 bases removed from V and 5 bases from J, the gap between germline ends came to 7 bases. CDR3 coding DNA: TGTGCCTGGAGTGTGGGACCCAATGAAAAACTGTTTTTT. This codes for CAWSVGPNEKLFF.